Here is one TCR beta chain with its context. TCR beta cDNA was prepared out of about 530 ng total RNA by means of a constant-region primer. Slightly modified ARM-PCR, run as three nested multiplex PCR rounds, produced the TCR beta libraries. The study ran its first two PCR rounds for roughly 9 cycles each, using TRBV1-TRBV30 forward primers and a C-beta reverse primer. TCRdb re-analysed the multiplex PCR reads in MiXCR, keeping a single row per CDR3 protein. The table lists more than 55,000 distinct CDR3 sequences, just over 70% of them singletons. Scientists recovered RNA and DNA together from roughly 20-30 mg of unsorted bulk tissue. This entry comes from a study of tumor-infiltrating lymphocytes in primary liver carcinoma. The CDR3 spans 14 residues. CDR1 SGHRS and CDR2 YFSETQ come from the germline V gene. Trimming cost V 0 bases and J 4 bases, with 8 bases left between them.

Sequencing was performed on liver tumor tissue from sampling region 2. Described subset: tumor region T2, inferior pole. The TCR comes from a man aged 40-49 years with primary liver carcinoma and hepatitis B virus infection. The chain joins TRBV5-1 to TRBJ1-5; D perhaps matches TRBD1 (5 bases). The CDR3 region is CASSLGDLNQPQHF. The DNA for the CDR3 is TGCGCCAGCAGCTTGGGGGACCTAAATCAGCCCCAGCATTTT.